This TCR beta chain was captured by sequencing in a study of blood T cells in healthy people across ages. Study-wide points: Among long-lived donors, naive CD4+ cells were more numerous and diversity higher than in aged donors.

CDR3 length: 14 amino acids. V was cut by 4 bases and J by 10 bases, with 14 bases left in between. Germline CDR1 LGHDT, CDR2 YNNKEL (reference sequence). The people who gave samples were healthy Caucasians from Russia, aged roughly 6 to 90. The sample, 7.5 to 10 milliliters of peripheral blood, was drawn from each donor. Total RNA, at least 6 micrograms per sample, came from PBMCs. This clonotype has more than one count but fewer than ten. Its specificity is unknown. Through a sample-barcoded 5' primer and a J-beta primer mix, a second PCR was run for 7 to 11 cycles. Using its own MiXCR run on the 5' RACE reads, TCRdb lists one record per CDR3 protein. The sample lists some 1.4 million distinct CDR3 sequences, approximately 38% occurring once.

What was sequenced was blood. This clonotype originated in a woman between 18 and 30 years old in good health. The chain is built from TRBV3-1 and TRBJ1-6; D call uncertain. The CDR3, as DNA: TGTGCCAGCAGCCCCCGACGCCCAGACTCACCCCTCCACTTT. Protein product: CASSPRRPDSPLHF.